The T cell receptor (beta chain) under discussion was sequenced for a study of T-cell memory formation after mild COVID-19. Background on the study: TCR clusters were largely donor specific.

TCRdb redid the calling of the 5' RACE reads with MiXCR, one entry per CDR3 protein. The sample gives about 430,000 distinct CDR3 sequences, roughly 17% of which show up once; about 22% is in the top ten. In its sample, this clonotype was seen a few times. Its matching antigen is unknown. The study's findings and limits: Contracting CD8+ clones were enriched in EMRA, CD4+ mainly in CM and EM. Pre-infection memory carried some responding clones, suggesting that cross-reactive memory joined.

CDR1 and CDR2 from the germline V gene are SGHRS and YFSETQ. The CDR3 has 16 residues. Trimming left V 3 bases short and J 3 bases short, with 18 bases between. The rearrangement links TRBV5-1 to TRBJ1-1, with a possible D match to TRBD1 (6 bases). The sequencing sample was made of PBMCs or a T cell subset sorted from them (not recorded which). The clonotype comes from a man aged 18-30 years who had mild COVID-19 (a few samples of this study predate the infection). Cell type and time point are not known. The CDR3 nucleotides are TGCGCCAGCAGCTCGGCACTCAGGGGCGGTGACACTGAAGCTTTCTTT. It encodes CASSSALRGGDTEAFF.